This T cell receptor (beta chain) derives from a study of blood T cell repertoires in COVID-19. Study-level background: Samples came from the United States, Italy and Spain, spanning acute and convalescent COVID-19. From T cells, B-cell-depleted T cells, or PBMCs came the material, which was cDNA or gDNA.

With 3 bases clipped from V and 1 base from J, the junction kept 5 bases outside the gene matches. Looked up from germline, CDR1 is MGHRA and CDR2 is YSYEKL. The length of the CDR3 is 17 residues. The repertoire was sequenced with immunoSEQ multiplex PCR; TCRdb's copy has only in-frame clones and lacks some. The data show 35,000 to 50,000 clones, approximately 81% seen once. Sequenced input: peripheral blood. The V gene is TRBV4-1, the J gene TRBJ2-3; 12 nucleotides align to TRBD2. The clonotype comes from a human donor in a cohort sampled during active COVID-19. The CDR3 DNA is TGCGCCAGCAGCCAGCCGGGACTAGCGGGTCGCACAGATACGCAGTATTTT. Translation gives CASSQPGLAGRTDTQYF.